These 5 T cell receptor beta chains were all obtained from the same sample, sequenced in a study of graft-versus-host responses after intestinal transplantation (dated by TCRdb to the early 2020s). The sample's time point label, decoded: cells obtained before transplantation from donor or recipient. Their antigens remain unidentified. The receptor library was made with the immunoSEQ multiplex PCR assay. In TCRdb, the immuneACCESS table is reduced to in-frame sequences with V and J assigned. These tables do not hold every clone; where another copy was compared, an unresolved V gene accounts for under half, and the others remain unexplained. The sample table shows approximately 89,000 clones, and around 90% are seen once. The top ten clonotypes cover roughly 0.15% of the sample. This specimen was unstimulated CD4+ T cells sorted from spleen or lymph node cells, taken before intestinal transplant. These receptors all stem from a human donor who received an intestinal transplant.

The V gene is TRBV7-9, the J gene TRBJ1-1, with D perhaps matching TRBD1 (5 bases). Germline V CDR1 and CDR2: SEHNR, FQNEAQ (reference sequence). This CDR3 has 17 amino acids. V gave up 4 bases and J gave up 4 bases, with 22 bases separating them. CDR3 sequence: CASSSGPGVVGGTEAFF. CDR3 bases: TGTGCCAGCAGCTCTGGTCCGGGGGTTGTGGGGGGCACTGAAGCTTTCTTT.

The CDR3: CASSNIRGYTF. The CDR3 region has the DNA TGTGCCAGCAGCAACATTCGAGGCTACACCTTC. The chain combines TRBV6-6 with TRBJ1-2, with unresolved D. Germline-derived CDR1 and CDR2 are MNHNY and SVGAGI (reference sequence). Deletions cut 6 bases from V and 8 bases from J, with 10 bases between. The CDR3 covers 11 residues.

The genes are TRBV19 and TRBJ1-2; perhaps TRBD1 as D (5 bases). The CDR3 consists of 16 residues. V was cut by 0 bases and J by 3 bases, with 14 bases left in between. Germline V CDR1 and CDR2: LNHDA, SQIVND (reference sequence). The CDR3 DNA reads TGTGCCAGTAGTATAGATCAAGGGCAGGGTTACTATGGCTACACCTTC. Translation: CASSIDQGQGYYGYTF.

CDR3 coding DNA: TGTGCCAGCAGTTACAAAGTGGACACGAACACTGAAGCTTTCTTT. Its protein is CASSYKVDTNTEAFF. The chain combines TRBV6-5 with TRBJ1-1; D perhaps matches TRBD1 (5 bases). Trimming stripped 2 bases from V and 1 base from J, with 11 bases between. The CDR3 runs to 15 residues. The germline V gene has CDR1 MNHEY and CDR2 SVGAGI.

The gene calls are TRBV9 and TRBJ1-2, with D uncertain. Germline CDR1 is SGDLS and CDR2 is YYNGEE. Trimming stripped 4 bases from V and 0 bases from J, with 13 bases between. The CDR3 has 15 amino acids. In DNA form, the CDR3 reads TGTGCCAGCAGCCCCCGTGGAGCCGCTAACTATGGCTACACCTTC. Its protein product is CASSPRGAANYGYTF.